This passage covers 26 T cell receptor beta chains from one sample sequenced in a study of blood T cell repertoires in COVID-19. TCRdb's table, derived via immunoSEQ multiplex PCR, lists solely in-frame clones and lacks some. The sample consists of roughly 38,000 clones, 81% of them appearing once. The sequencing input was peripheral blood. These receptors originate from a man older than 75 with active or convalescent COVID-19.

A few counts support this clone. This chain links TRBV18 with TRBJ2-7; perhaps TRBD1 as D (6 bases). V lost 8 bases, J lost 4 bases, and 12 bases lay in between. CDR3 length: 12 residues. Germline CDR1 is KGHSH and CDR2 is LQKENI. The chain's CDR3 is CASHADSYEQYF. CDR3 DNA sequence: TGTGCCAGCCACGCGGACAGTTACGAGCAGTACTTC.

The chain recombines TRBV5-1 with TRBJ2-6; 7 nucleotides match TRBD1. Germline assignment: CDR1 SGHRS and CDR2 YFSETQ. V lost 2 bases, J lost 4 bases, and 6 bases stayed unmatched. The length of the CDR3 is 16 residues. The chain's CDR3 is CASSLQQGSGANVLTF. In nucleotides, the CDR3 is TGCGCCAGCAGCTTACAACAGGGGAGCGGGGCCAACGTCCTGACTTTC.

This chain links TRBV5-4 with TRBJ2-3; D remains ambiguous. Germline V gene data show CDR1 as SGHNT and CDR2 as YYREEE (reference sequence). The V end lost 0 bases, the J end lost 2 bases, and 13 bases lay between the germline ends. This CDR3 has 16 residues. The CDR3 region is CASSLGSGHNTDTQYF. CDR3 nucleotides: TGTGCCAGCAGCTTGGGGTCAGGCCATAACACAGATACGCAGTATTTT.

The chain couples TRBV7-2 to TRBJ2-4; weak D call: TRBD2 (5 bases). Germline-derived CDR1 and CDR2 are SGHTA and FQGNSA. With 5 bases removed from V and 2 bases from J, the gap between germline ends came to 13 bases. The CDR3 is 15 residues long. CDR3 amino acids: CASSVLEGTKNIQYF. The CDR3 DNA follows: TGTGCCAGCAGCGTACTAGAGGGAACCAAAAACATTCAGTACTTC. The full variable domain, with the rest looked up from reference TRBV7-2 and TRBJ2-4, is GAGVSQSPSNKVTEKGKDVELRCDPISGHTALYWYRQSLGQGLEFLIYFQGNSAPDKSGLPSDRFSAERTGGSVSTLTIQRTQQEDSAVYLCASSVLEGTKNIQYFGAGTRLSVL.

The chain links TRBV7-9 to TRBJ1-4, with 10 nucleotides matching TRBD1. The CDR3 length is 15 residues. CDR1 and CDR2 from the germline V gene are SEHNR and FQNEAQ (reference sequence). The V gene end was trimmed by 5 bases and the J gene end by 8 bases; junction bases not matched to a gene: 8. CDR3 DNA: TGTGCCAGCAGCCCGACAGGGGGCGGTGGAGAAAAACTGTTTTTT. Its protein product is CASSPTGGGGEKLFF.

In this sample, this clone turned up once. This chain links TRBV11-3 with TRBJ1-1; 8 bases match TRBD1. V lost 1 base, J lost 1 base, and 8 bases stayed unmatched. The length of the CDR3 is 17 residues. CDR1 is SGHNT and CDR2 is YENEEA in the germline V gene. The CDR3 spells CASSLVGPGTGNTEAFF. The CDR3 DNA is TGTGCCAGCAGCTTAGTAGGTCCCGGGACAGGGAACACTGAAGCTTTCTTT.

This chain uses TRBV3-1 (or the pseudogene TRBV3-2) with TRBJ1-2; 9 bases agree with TRBD1. CDR3 length: 14 residues. Germline V lookup: CDR1 LGHDT, CDR2 YNNKEL (reference sequence). V lost 3 bases to trimming and J lost 7 bases; unmatched junction nucleotides: 6. In nucleotides, the CDR3 is TGTGCCAGCAGCCACCTACAGGGGGCTGGTGGCTACACCTTC. It specifies CASSHLQGAGGYTF.

This clone was seen a few times. The V gene is TRBV19, the J gene TRBJ1-5; no clear D. The germline V gene encodes CDR1 LNHDA and CDR2 SQIVND (reference sequence). V shed 4 bases and J shed 5 bases, with 9 bases lying between them. The CDR3 covers 13 residues. The CDR3 DNA follows: TGTGCCAGTAGTACACAGATGTATCAGCCCCAGCATTTT. Translating gives CASSTQMYQPQHF.

This rearrangement joins TRBV19 to TRBJ1-5; 7 bases align to TRBD1. Germline V gene lookup returns CDR1 LNHDA and CDR2 SQIVND (reference sequence). The V and J ends lost 7 bases and 0 bases, in that order; junction bases with no gene match: 15. The CDR3 covers 18 residues. The CDR3 here is CASTPEGQRRYSNQPQHF. The CDR3 DNA is TGTGCCAGTACCCCGGAGGGACAGAGACGTTATAGCAATCAGCCCCAGCATTTT.

This clone was counted a single time. This chain joins TRBV6-6 and TRBJ1-4; D is possibly TRBD1 (6 bases). Trimming took off 7 bases at V and 7 bases at J, with 16 bases between the two ends. The CDR3 is 14 residues long. Germline V CDR1 and CDR2: MNHNY, SVGAGI (reference sequence). CDR3 DNA: TGTGCCAGCATTTTACAGGGAAAGGGTGAAAAACTGTTTTTT. Protein sequence: CASILQGKGEKLFF.

The chain joins TRBV5-1 to TRBJ2-1; the match to TRBD2 covers 12 bases. CDR3 length equals 16 residues. Per the germline V gene, CDR1 is SGHRS and CDR2 is YFSETQ. V trimming: 5 bases; J trimming: 8 bases; junction bases outside the gene matches: 11. This CDR3 reads CASRDPSSGGADEQFF. The CDR3 DNA is TGCGCCAGCAGGGATCCTTCTAGCGGGGGGGCCGATGAGCAGTTCTTC.

V is TRBV11-2 and J is TRBJ1-6, with D possibly matching TRBD1 (6 bases). Germline CDR1 and CDR2: SGHAT and FQNNGV. Trimming removed 5 bases from V and 9 bases from J, with 20 bases in between. This CDR3 spans 16 amino acids. The CDR3 DNA reads TGTGCCAGCAGCCACATCAGGGGAGCCGGTGTTTCACCCCTCCACTTT. This codes for CASSHIRGAGVSPLHF.

The gene calls are TRBV4-1 and TRBJ2-6, with 10 bases identical to TRBD1. Germline V gene sequence: CDR1 MGHRA, CDR2 YSYEKL. The CDR3 has 16 amino acids. J was trimmed by 1 base and V by 3 bases; bases with no gene match: 0. The CDR3 spells CASSQGQGSGANVLTF. CDR3 coding DNA: TGCGCCAGCAGCCAGGGACAGGGGTCTGGGGCCAACGTCCTGACTTTC.

This clone was picked up a small number of times. The chain employs TRBV2 and TRBJ1-5; 7 positions match TRBD1. The germline CDR1 and CDR2 sequences are SNHLY and FYNNEI. The ends lost 6 bases at V and 2 bases at J; junction bases unmatched: 7. There are 15 residues in the CDR3. The CDR3 region has the DNA TGTGCCAGCAGCGAGGACAGGATGGGCAATCAGCCCCAGCATTTT. As protein: CASSEDRMGNQPQHF.

CDR3 amino acids: CASSQEYRNTEAFF. The DNA for the CDR3 is TGTGCCAGCAGCCAAGAATACAGGAACACTGAAGCTTTCTTT. This chain connects TRBV3-1 (or the pseudogene TRBV3-2) to TRBJ1-1, with unresolved D. Germline assignment: CDR1 LGHDT and CDR2 YNNKEL (reference sequence). The CDR3 is made up of 14 amino acids. Trimming took 0 bases from V and 1 from J, leaving 6 bases between them.

The V call is TRBV6-4, the J call TRBJ1-2; 11 bases are shared with TRBD1. Germline CDR1 and CDR2: MRHNA and SNTAGT. The CDR3 consists of 15 residues. With V trimmed by 6 bases and J by 1 base, 4 bases remained unmatched. CDR3 sequence: CASRVGTGGNYGYTF. CDR3 nucleotide sequence: TGTGCCAGCAGAGTCGGGACAGGGGGTAACTATGGCTACACCTTC.

The chain has TRBV6-2 or TRBV6-3 and TRBJ2-7; TRBD1 agrees at 9 bases. J gave up 10 bases and V 6 bases, and 19 bases lay outside the gene matches. This CDR3 has 16 amino acids. Germline lookup yields CDR1 MNHEY and CDR2 SVGEGT. The CDR3: CASSPNEAGTGFIQYF. CDR3 DNA: TGTGCCAGCAGCCCTAACGAAGCCGGGACAGGGTTTATTCAGTACTTC.

The chain joins TRBV12-5 to TRBJ1-5; TRBD1 might be the D (6 bases). Trimming left V 7 bases short and J 1 base short, with 11 bases between. Germline-derived CDR1 and CDR2 are LGHNT and FRNRAP. The CDR3 runs to 14 residues. CDR3 sequence (DNA): TGTGCTAGTGTAATGGACAGAAGCAATCAGCCCCAGCATTTT. Amino acid sequence: CASVMDRSNQPQHF.

This chain uses TRBV4-3 with TRBJ1-1; TRBD1 might be the D (5 bases). The CDR3 totals 15 residues. The germline V gene has CDR1 LGHNA and CDR2 YSLEER. The germline V and J ends were trimmed by 6 bases and 5 bases, with 19 bases remaining between them. CDR3 sequence reads: CASRHSRAGRTEAFF. The CDR3 nucleotides read TGCGCCAGCAGACACAGCCGGGCAGGGAGGACTGAAGCTTTCTTT.

The rearrangement links TRBV27 to TRBJ1-6; D not resolved. This CDR3 contains 14 residues. Between the trimmed V and J ends, which lost 5 bases and 6 bases, there was a span of 11 bases. From germline, CDR1 is MNHEY and CDR2 SMNVEV (reference sequence). The CDR3 reads CASSLRESNSPLHF. CDR3 nucleotides: TGTGCCAGCAGTCTGCGGGAGAGTAATTCACCCCTCCACTTT.

This clone turned up a few times. V and J are TRBV28 and TRBJ1-6; 8 bases are shared with TRBD1. The CDR3 runs to 14 residues. Trimming at V came to 5 bases and at J to 11 bases, leaving 8 bases not matched to a gene. CDR1 and CDR2 from the germline V gene are MDHEN and SYDVKM. CDR3 coding DNA: TGTGCCAGCAGTCCGACCCAGGGGGCAGCACCCCTCCACTTT. Translation: CASSPTQGAAPLHF.

This chain links TRBV15 with TRBJ2-7, with D unclear. The CDR3 runs 14 residues. Trimming shortened V by 1 base and J by 3 bases, and 10 bases separated the two germline ends. CDR1 and CDR2 from the germline V gene are LNHNV and YYDKDF (reference sequence). CDR3 in amino acids: CATSRGTENYEQYF. In DNA form, the CDR3 reads TGTGCCACCAGCAGAGGCACAGAAAACTACGAGCAGTACTTC.

This chain links TRBV6-2 or TRBV6-3 with TRBJ1-1; D not resolved. This CDR3 has 15 residues. V lost 4 bases to trimming and J lost 1 base, with 13 bases between them. Germline assignment: CDR1 MNHEY and CDR2 SVGEGT. In DNA form, the CDR3 reads TGTGCCAGCAGTTCGGGGAGGGAACCGAACACTGAAGCTTTCTTT. It encodes CASSSGREPNTEAFF.

The chain uses TRBV10-3 and TRBJ1-1; D is ambiguous. The CDR3 consists of 12 residues. V lost 4 bases and J 0 bases, leaving 3 bases between the germline ends. CDR1 and CDR2 from the germline V gene are ENHRY and SYGVKD. CDR3 protein: CAISALNTEAFF. CDR3 in DNA: TGTGCCATCAGTGCGTTGAACACTGAAGCTTTCTTT.

This clone was found once. The rearrangement links TRBV5-6 to TRBJ1-6; 7 bases align to TRBD1. Germline trimming cut 4 bases from V and 6 bases from J; bases unmatched to any gene: 10. The CDR3 contains 16 residues. The germline CDR1 and CDR2 sequences are SGHDT and YYEEEE. Here the CDR3 reads CASSQIWDSLNSPLHF. Here the CDR3 DNA reads TGTGCCAGCAGCCAAATATGGGACAGCCTTAATTCACCCCTCCACTTT.

Notes on this clone: A much more abundant neighbour one base away suggests this may be a read error. This specimen includes other DNA sequences encoding the same CDR3. The chain employs TRBV11-3 and TRBJ2-5; TRBD2 aligns across 13 bases. V lost 5 bases and J lost 5; bases outside the gene matches: 11. The germline V gene has CDR1 SGHNT and CDR2 YENEEA. The CDR3 covers 17 residues. The DNA for the CDR3 is TGTGCCAGCAGCCCTAGACTAGCGGGAGGACCGGGGGAGACCCAGTACTTC. Translation gives CASSPRLAGGPGETQYF.